The rows below give T cell receptor beta chains drawn from one sample of a study of blood T cell repertoires in COVID-19. Here immunoSEQ multiplex PCR was the method, and the copy in TCRdb shows in-frame clones only, minus some. The data contain 150,000 to 200,000 clones, 75% to 90% of them singletons. Sequences were obtained from PBMCs or T cells enriched from blood (not recorded which). Every receptor here comes from a woman in her sixties or seventies who had recovered from COVID-19. Each CDR3 is given with its conserved first and last residue. A D gene is named only where the DNA matches it firmly. Expanded clones get a size class; other rows say once, few or many, or leave the size out.

size,V,J,D,CDR3,DNA
NA,TRBV4-1,TRBJ2-5,TRBD1,CASSRLEQGARETQYF,TGCGCCAGCAGCCGATTAGAACAGGGGGCAAGAGAGACCCAGTACTTC
few,TRBV12-5,TRBJ1-5,NA,CASATSHQPQHF,TGTGCTAGTGCTACTAGCCATCAGCCCCAGCATTTT
NA,TRBV28,TRBJ1-3,NA,CASSFAGLAGNTIYF,TGTGCCAGCAGTTTTGCCGGGTTGGCTGGAAACACCATATATTTT
NA,TRBV28,TRBJ2-2,NA,CASSLYPAGELFF,TGTGCCAGCAGTTTGTATCCCGCCGGGGAGCTGTTTTTT
NA,TRBV11-2,TRBJ2-1,TRBD2,CASSSGLAGRNEQFF,TGTGCCAGCAGCTCGGGACTAGCGGGACGCAATGAGCAGTTCTTC
NA,TRBV19,TRBJ2-3,TRBD1,CASSQTGGDTDTQYF,TGTGCCAGTAGCCAGACAGGGGGCGACACAGATACGCAGTATTTT
NA,TRBV10-3,TRBJ1-3,NA,CAISGREDPGNTIYF,TGTGCCATCAGTGGTAGGGAGGACCCTGGAAACACCATATATTTT
NA,TRBV6-1,TRBJ1-4,TRBD1,CASSELTGKGEKLFF,TGTGCCAGCAGTGAGTTGACAGGGAAGGGGGAAAAACTGTTTTTT
NA,TRBV15,TRBJ1-1,TRBD1,CATSRNGQGATEAFF,TGTGCCACCAGCAGAAACGGACAGGGGGCCACTGAAGCTTTCTTT
NA,TRBV10-1,TRBJ2-3,TRBD1,CASSGPRTGGFTDTQYF,TGCGCCAGCAGTGGCCCGAGGACAGGGGGGTTCACAGATACGCAGTATTTT
NA,TRBV9,TRBJ2-5,NA,CASSVAVQETQYF,TGTGCCAGCAGCGTAGCCGTGCAAGAGACCCAGTACTTC
NA,TRBV27,TRBJ1-1,NA,CASSPTGWGRTEAFF,TGTGCCAGCAGTCCAACAGGGTGGGGGCGCACTGAAGCTTTCTTT
few,TRBV11-2,TRBJ1-1,NA,CASSFGQNTEAFF,TGTGCCAGCAGCTTCGGACAGAACACTGAAGCTTTCTTT
NA,TRBV27,TRBJ2-1,NA,CASSLFGVGQFF,TGTGCCAGCAGTTTATTCGGAGTGGGGCAGTTCTTC
few,TRBV5-8,TRBJ2-7,TRBD1,CASSFEDRGFHEQYF,TGTGCCAGCAGCTTTGAGGACAGGGGTTTCCACGAGCAGTACTTC
NA,TRBV7-2,TRBJ2-2,NA,CASSRYTGELFF,TGTGCCAGCAGCCGGTACACCGGGGAGCTGTTTTTT
NA,TRBV28,TRBJ1-1,TRBD1,CASSFIFSTGGPEAFF,TGTGCCAGCAGTTTTATTTTCTCGACAGGGGGCCCTGAAGCTTTCTTT
NA,TRBV11-2,TRBJ2-1,NA,CASSLGSSYNEQFF,TGTGCCAGCAGCTTAGGGAGCTCCTACAATGAGCAGTTCTTC
NA,TRBV6-2/TRBV6-3,TRBJ2-7,TRBD2,CASSLTSGGGRSYEQYF,TGTGCCAGCAGTTTGACTAGCGGGGGCGGGAGGTCCTACGAGCAGTACTTC
NA,TRBV6-1,TRBJ2-7,TRBD1,CASSEWGTGAYEQYF,TGTGCCAGCAGTGAATGGGGGACAGGGGCCTACGAGCAGTACTTC
NA,TRBV15,TRBJ1-6,NA,CATSGWAKNSPLHF,TGTGCCACCAGCGGCTGGGCCAAGAATTCACCCCTCCACTTT
NA,TRBV5-6,TRBJ2-7,NA,CASSSQGGGQYF,TGTGCCAGCAGCTCCCAGGGGGGCGGGCAGTACTTC
NA,TRBV29-1,TRBJ1-2,NA,CSVDPPGSYYGYTF,TGCAGCGTTGACCCCCCAGGGTCTTACTATGGCTACACCTTC
NA,TRBV3-1/TRBV3-2,TRBJ1-3,NA,CASSHPVLGDTIYF,TGTGCCAGCAGCCATCCCGTTCTCGGAGACACCATATATTTT
NA,TRBV5-5,TRBJ1-2,NA,CASSLALQAPYGYTF,TGTGCCAGCAGCTTGGCCCTGCAGGCACCATATGGCTACACCTTC
NA,TRBV14,TRBJ2-3,NA,CASSKGTYASTDTQYF,TGTGCCAGCAGCAAAGGGACTTACGCTAGCACAGATACGCAGTATTTT
NA,TRBV24-1,TRBJ2-1,TRBD1,CATSEPAKGQRTDNEQFF,TGTGCCACCAGTGAGCCCGCGAAGGGACAGCGTACTGACAATGAGCAGTTCTTC
NA,TRBV2,TRBJ1-2,TRBD1,CASSAQGVNYGYTF,TGTGCCAGCAGCGCACAGGGGGTTAACTATGGCTACACCTTC
NA,TRBV3-1/TRBV3-2,TRBJ1-2,NA,CASSQRGGYGYTF,TGTGCCAGCAGCCAACGGGGTGGCTATGGCTACACCTTC